This T cell receptor (beta chain) was recovered during a study of blood T cell repertoires in COVID-19. Study-wide context: COVID-19 samples collected from the United States, Italy and Spain covered acute and convalescent phases. The cDNA or gDNA used as material had been derived from T cells, B-cell-depleted T cells, or PBMCs.

V gave up 4 bases and J gave up 2 bases, with 9 bases separating them. Germline V gene sequence: CDR1 GTSNPN, CDR2 SVGIG (reference sequence). The CDR3 covers 13 residues. Profiling relied on immunoSEQ multiplex PCR, and the TCRdb table lists in-frame clones only, not all of them. The repertoire holds around 100,000 clones, with almost 80% as singletons. This clone appeared a few times. The receptor comes from a woman aged 70-85 years with acute or convalescent COVID-19. The sequenced sample was peripheral blood. The genes are TRBV30 and TRBJ1-5; possibly TRBD1 for D (6 bases). As DNA, the CDR3 is TGTGCCTGGACAGGGGAAGGCAATCAGCCCCAGCATTTT. It is translated as CAWTGEGNQPQHF.